A single sample is the source of the 2 T cell receptor beta chains below, sequenced in a study of OX40 agonist ivuxolimab in advanced cancers. Sequencing was performed with immunoSEQ multiplex PCR; in TCRdb, only in-frame clones are kept and a portion is missing. This sample yields more than 85,000 clones, of which about nine tenths are seen a single time; more than 0.25% belongs to the top ten. This material consisted of CD4+ or CD8+ T cells sorted from blood, taken in a trial of the OX40 agonist ivuxolimab. All receptors come from an adult with an advanced solid tumor such as melanoma, head and neck, liver or kidney cancer.

The rearrangement joins TRBV6-5 to TRBJ2-6, with 8 nucleotides matching TRBD1. The length of the CDR3 is 16 residues. Germline values: CDR1 MNHEY, CDR2 SVGAGI. Trimming took 2 bases from V and 2 from J; bases not matched to a gene: 2. The CDR3 bases are TGTGCCAGCAGTTACAGGGGACAGGCTGGGGCCAACGTCCTGACTTTC. Translating gives CASSYRGQAGANVLTF.

In its sample, this clone was seen many times. This chain connects TRBV10-3 to TRBJ2-7, with 7 positions matching TRBD1. Germline V gives CDR1 ENHRY, CDR2 SYGVKD. The ends lost 8 bases at V and 6 bases at J; junction bases unmatched: 7. The CDR3 has 12 residues. The CDR3 loop reads CAILTGESEQYF. In DNA form, the CDR3 reads TGTGCCATCCTTACAGGGGAGAGCGAGCAGTACTTC.